Shown below are 32 T cell receptor beta chains from a single sample sequenced in a study of blood T cell repertoires in COVID-19. Clones were read by immunoSEQ multiplex PCR, and TCRdb kept only the in-frame ones, dropping some. The sample holds over 300,000 clones, over 75% seen once. Sequenced sample: PBMCs or T cells enriched from blood (not recorded which). Receptor source: a woman aged 25 to 39 with acute COVID-19.

The chain carries TRBV6-5 and TRBJ2-1; D remains ambiguous. V was clipped by 0 bases and J by 3 bases, with 12 bases between them. The CDR3 contains 16 residues. Germline CDR1 is MNHEY and CDR2 is SVGAGI. As DNA, the CDR3 is TGTGCCAGCAGTTACTCGACCGGGTTCTTCTACAATGAGCAGTTCTTC. Its translation: CASSYSTGFFYNEQFF.

The chain combines TRBV19 with TRBJ2-1; the D is unclear. This CDR3 region has 14 residues. The ends were cut back, 1 base at V and 3 bases at J, with 7 bases in the middle. Germline V lookup: CDR1 LNHDA, CDR2 SQIVND (reference sequence). CDR3 protein: CASSIGSSYNEQFF. Here the CDR3 DNA reads TGTGCCAGTAGTATAGGTTCCAGCTACAATGAGCAGTTCTTC. The whole variable domain, filled in from reference TRBV19 and TRBJ2-1, reads DGGITQSPKYLFRKEGQNVTLSCEQNLNHDAMYWYRQDPGQGLRLIYYSQIVNDFQKGDIAEGYSVSREKKESFPLTVTSAQKNPTAFYLCASSIGSSYNEQFFGPGTRLTVL.

The chain combines TRBV30 with TRBJ2-7; TRBD2 matches at 7 bases. CDR1 and CDR2 from the germline V gene are GTSNPN and SVGIG (reference sequence). The CDR3 is 14 residues long. The trim removed 0 bases at V and 9 bases at J, leaving 11 bases unmatched. As DNA, the CDR3 is TGTGCCTGGAGTGTCGGTAGCGGGCCCGGGGGGCAGTACTTC. It specifies CAWSVGSGPGGQYF.

On this clone: Other DNA sequences within the sample encode an identical CDR3. V and J are TRBV2 and TRBJ2-7, with D tentatively TRBD1 (5 bases). This CDR3 comprises 12 residues. The germline V gene encodes CDR1 SNHLY and CDR2 FYNNEI. Trimming removed 3 bases from V and 7 bases from J, with 10 bases in between. As DNA, the CDR3 is TGTGCCAGCAGTGAGGCAGGGCGAGAGCAGTACTTC. Translation: CASSEAGREQYF.

The rearrangement joins TRBV6-5 to TRBJ2-7, with TRBD1 matching over 8 bases. Germline assignment: CDR1 MNHEY and CDR2 SVGAGI. CDR3 length equals 13 residues. The trim removed 7 bases at V and 0 bases at J, leaving 2 bases unmatched. The CDR3 reads CASTTGDSYEQYF. The CDR3 DNA sequence: TGTGCCAGCACGACAGGGGACTCCTACGAGCAGTACTTC.

This rearrangement joins TRBV7-9 to TRBJ1-4; tentative D call: TRBD1 (6 bases). The CDR3 totals 14 residues. The V end was cut by 6 bases, the J end by 6 bases, with 14 bases between. Germline V gives CDR1 SEHNR, CDR2 FQNEAQ (reference sequence). CDR3 sequence reads: CASSRGQKDEKLFF. The CDR3, as DNA: TGTGCCAGCAGTAGAGGACAGAAAGATGAAAAACTGTTTTTT.

The chain links TRBV27 to TRBJ1-2, with unresolved D. Trimming pared 6 bases from V and 4 bases from J, leaving 15 bases between. There are 14 residues in the CDR3. CDR1 is MNHEY and CDR2 is SMNVEV in the germline V gene (reference sequence). The CDR3 DNA reads TGTGCCAGCAGGAACTTTAACCCCCTCTATGGCTACACCTTC. It yields the protein CASRNFNPLYGYTF.

This chain connects TRBV9 to TRBJ1-1; 10 bases are shared with TRBD1. CDR1 is SGDLS and CDR2 is YYNGEE in the germline V gene. The CDR3 runs 21 residues. V was clipped by 4 bases and J by 0 bases; unmatched bases: 21. CDR3 sequence: CASSSHEGQGPYSYMNTEAFF. For the CDR3, the DNA is TGTGCCAGCAGCTCACACGAGGGACAGGGGCCCTATAGTTACATGAACACTGAAGCTTTCTTT.

The chain employs TRBV6-5 and TRBJ2-3; 10 bases line up with TRBD2. The V segment lost 7 bases and the J segment 2 bases; nucleotides outside the gene matches: 6. Germline V gene data show CDR1 as MNHEY and CDR2 as SVGAGI. The CDR3 has 15 amino acids. CDR3 bases: TGTGCCAGCAACCCTAGCGGGGGAATCACAGATACGCAGTATTTT. This encodes CASNPSGGITDTQYF.

The J gene is TRBJ1-2, the V gene TRBV29-1, with D perhaps matching TRBD1 (6 bases). The CDR3 sequence is 14 residues long. Deletions cut 5 bases from V and 0 bases from J, with 13 bases between. Germline V gene sequence: CDR1 SQVTM, CDR2 ANQGSEA. CDR3 in amino acids: CSVFVGGPNYGYTF. The CDR3 nucleotides are TGCAGCGTTTTCGTCGGGGGGCCTAACTATGGCTACACCTTC.

This clone has just one count. The chain uses TRBV10-1 and TRBJ2-5; D is perhaps TRBD2 (6 bases). The CDR3 runs 14 residues. Germline V CDR1 and CDR2: WNHNN, SYGVQD (reference sequence). V shed 3 bases and J shed 6 bases, with 14 bases lying between them. For the CDR3, the DNA is TGCGCCAGCAGTGATACGGGGACTGGAAAGACCCAGTACTTC. It is translated as CASSDTGTGKTQYF.

The rearrangement links TRBV5-1 to TRBJ2-2; 15 bases match TRBD2. This CDR3 has 16 amino acids. Germline V CDR1 and CDR2: SGHRS, YFSETQ. J was trimmed by 5 bases and V by 4 bases; bases with no gene match: 3. The chain's CDR3 is CASSGLAGGPTGELFF. The CDR3 nucleotides are TGCGCCAGCAGCGGACTAGCGGGGGGGCCTACCGGGGAGCTGTTTTTT. The full variable domain, with the rest looked up from reference TRBV5-1 and TRBJ2-2, is KAGVTQTPRYLIKTRGQQVTLSCSPISGHRSVSWYQQTPGQGLQFLFEYFSETQRNKGNFPGRFSGRQFSNSRSEMNVSTLELGDSALYLCASSGLAGGPTGELFFGEGSRLTVL.

This clone was observed a single time. The chain carries TRBV14 and TRBJ2-5; possibly TRBD1 for D (6 bases). Trimming removed 5 bases from V and 2 bases from J, with 15 bases in between. The CDR3 extends over 15 amino acids. Germline loops: CDR1 SGHDN, CDR2 FVKESK. The CDR3 region is CASSAWTDRQETQYF. CDR3 bases: TGTGCCAGCAGCGCATGGACAGACAGACAAGAGACCCAGTACTTC.

DNA of the CDR3: TGTGCCAGCAGCTTAAAGTGGGACAGTCACTATGGCTACACCTTC. This encodes CASSLKWDSHYGYTF. The chain recombines TRBV7-8 with TRBJ1-2; the match to TRBD1 covers 7 bases. Germline-derived CDR1 and CDR2 are SGHVS and FQNEAQ. The CDR3 has 15 residues. The trim removed 2 bases at V and 3 bases at J, leaving 6 bases unmatched.

The gene calls are TRBV6-6 and TRBJ1-6; 7 bases fit TRBD1. The CDR3 sequence is 14 residues long. Trimming at V came to 5 bases and at J to 7 bases, leaving 5 bases not matched to a gene. Germline V lookup: CDR1 MNHNY, CDR2 SVGAGI (reference sequence). CDR3 amino acids: CASSPQGGNSPLHF. The DNA for the CDR3 is TGTGCCAGCAGTCCCCAGGGGGGCAATTCACCCCTCCACTTT.

The rearrangement links TRBV20-1 to TRBJ2-7; 11 bases line up with TRBD1. The CDR3 spans 14 residues. The ends lost 3 bases at V and 2 bases at J; junction bases unmatched: 3. Germline V gene data show CDR1 as DFQATT and CDR2 as SNEGSKA (reference sequence). The CDR3 loop is CSASLGQGAYEQYF. The CDR3 DNA is TGCAGTGCTAGTTTGGGACAGGGGGCCTACGAGCAGTACTTC.

The CDR3 spells CASTRGGGVTDTQYF. For the CDR3, the DNA is TGTGCCAGCACTCGAGGTGGCGGGGTCACAGATACGCAGTATTTT. This chain uses TRBV6-5 with TRBJ2-3; D might be TRBD2 (6 bases). CDR1 is MNHEY and CDR2 is SVGAGI in the germline V gene. With 7 bases removed from V and 2 bases from J, the gap between germline ends came to 16 bases. CDR3 length: 15 residues.

This clone was seen once. The rearrangement links TRBV11-3 to TRBJ2-4, with 9 positions matching TRBD1. This CDR3 comprises 17 residues. The germline V gene encodes CDR1 SGHNT and CDR2 YENEEA. The V segment lost 5 bases and the J segment 0 bases; nucleotides outside the gene matches: 8. Written as DNA, the CDR3 is TGTGCCAGCAGCCCAGGGACAGGGCGAGGAGCCAAAAACATTCAGTACTTC. Protein: CASSPGTGRGAKNIQYF.

The genes are TRBV19 and TRBJ1-2; the match to TRBD1 covers 8 bases. Germline lookup yields CDR1 LNHDA and CDR2 SQIVND (reference sequence). V trimming: 2 bases; J trimming: 2 bases; junction bases outside the gene matches: 4. This CDR3 is 15 amino acids long. The CDR3 here is CASSISRGLNYGYTF. The CDR3 DNA follows: TGTGCCAGTAGTATAAGCAGGGGGCTAAACTATGGCTACACCTTC. Full variable domain (outside the CDR3, taken from reference TRBV19 and TRBJ1-2): DGGITQSPKYLFRKEGQNVTLSCEQNLNHDAMYWYRQDPGQGLRLIYYSQIVNDFQKGDIAEGYSVSREKKESFPLTVTSAQKNPTAFYLCASSISRGLNYGYTFGSGTRLTVV.

The count of this clone is one. The CDR3 nucleotides are TGTGCCACCAGTGATTTTAGCGGGTTGGAAGCTTTCTTT. This sequence encodes CATSDFSGLEAFF. The rearrangement links TRBV24-1 to TRBJ1-1; D is undetermined. The CDR3 spans 13 residues. Germline values: CDR1 KGHDR, CDR2 SFDVKD. The germline V and J ends were trimmed by 1 base and 8 bases, with 10 bases remaining between them.

The chain carries TRBV27 and TRBJ2-1; perhaps TRBD2 as D (6 bases). V was cut by 5 bases and J by 6 bases, with 14 bases left in between. The CDR3 spans 14 residues. Germline V lookup: CDR1 MNHEY, CDR2 SMNVEV (reference sequence). The CDR3 region has the DNA TGTGCCAGCAGTAATGGGGGGTTGGGCAATGAGCAGTTCTTC. The encoded protein is CASSNGGLGNEQFF.

The chain joins TRBV9 to TRBJ2-3; possibly TRBD1 for D (5 bases). The CDR3 contains 15 residues. V lost 0 bases and J lost 7, with 15 bases in between. The germline CDR1 and CDR2 sequences are SGDLS and YYNGEE. The CDR3, as DNA: TGTGCCAGCAGCGTAGGGAGACAGAAGCTAAATACGCAGTATTTT. It encodes CASSVGRQKLNTQYF.

This clone was seen only once. V is TRBV7-9 and J is TRBJ2-3; the D gene is possibly TRBD1 (6 bases). Per the germline V gene, CDR1 is SEHNR and CDR2 is FQNEAQ (reference sequence). Trimming removed 1 base at V and 5 bases at J, with 7 bases between. The CDR3 has 13 amino acids. CDR3 DNA sequence: TGTGCCAGCAGCTTAGACAGGGAAGATACGCAGTATTTT. This encodes CASSLDREDTQYF.

The V call is TRBV6-5, the J call TRBJ1-2, with TRBD1 matching over 11 bases. Per germline, CDR1 MNHEY and CDR2 SVGAGI. The CDR3 consists of 15 residues. After removal of 6 bases from V and 0 bases from J, the junction contained 3 bases not matched to a gene. The CDR3 DNA reads as TGTGCCAGCAGGGACAGGGGGCCCTCTAACTATGGCTACACCTTC. Protein sequence: CASRDRGPSNYGYTF.

The chain carries TRBV24-1 and TRBJ2-3, with TRBD1 matching 11 bases. J gave up 3 bases and V 2 bases, and 6 bases lay outside the gene matches. This CDR3 region has 17 residues. CDR1 is KGHDR, CDR2 SFDVKD, per germline. This chain's CDR3 is CATSDSPGQGVTDTQYF. CDR3 sequence (DNA): TGTGCCACCAGTGATTCCCCGGGACAGGGGGTAACAGATACGCAGTATTTT.

This rearrangement joins TRBV27 to TRBJ2-5; D might be TRBD2 (7 bases). Per the germline V gene, CDR1 is MNHEY and CDR2 is SMNVEV (reference sequence). Trimming removed 3 bases at V and 2 bases at J, with 13 bases between. The CDR3 has 15 amino acids. CDR3 sequence (DNA): TGTGCCAGCAGTTTCCAGGGGAGGGGACAAGAGACCCAGTACTTC. Amino acids: CASSFQGRGQETQYF.

This chain uses TRBV7-7 with TRBJ2-2; 8 nucleotides align to TRBD2. V lost 1 base, J lost 4 bases, and 5 bases stayed unmatched. The CDR3 length is 16 residues. The germline gives CDR1 SSHAT, CDR2 FNYEAQ (reference sequence). CDR3 amino acids: CASSLVGLVGTGELFF. The CDR3 nucleotides read TGTGCCAGCAGCTTAGTGGGACTAGTCGGCACCGGGGAGCTGTTTTTT.

The gene calls are TRBV30 and TRBJ1-2; D remains ambiguous. The CDR3 consists of 14 residues. V was pared by 0 bases and J by 4 bases, with 12 bases between. Germline lookup yields CDR1 GTSNPN and CDR2 SVGIG (reference sequence). CDR3 sequence: CAWSVQSAGYGYTF. The DNA for the CDR3 is TGTGCCTGGAGTGTCCAGTCGGCAGGCTATGGCTACACCTTC.

The rearrangement joins TRBV10-2 to TRBJ2-7; D perhaps matches TRBD1 (5 bases). This CDR3 comprises 12 residues. Trimming stripped 6 bases from V and 4 bases from J, with 10 bases between. Germline CDR1 reads WSHSY; CDR2 reads SAAADI. CDR3 protein: CASRGPVYEQYF. The CDR3 DNA follows: TGCGCCAGCAGGGGGCCAGTATACGAGCAGTACTTC.

The chain uses TRBV5-5 and TRBJ1-3; 9 bases align to TRBD1. CDR3 length: 19 amino acids. V was pared by 0 bases and J by 0 bases, with 10 bases of the junction left unmatched. Germline CDR1 reads SGHKS; CDR2 reads YYEKEE (reference sequence). CDR3 amino acids: CASSLARGQGLSSGNTIYF. The CDR3 DNA reads TGTGCCAGCAGCTTGGCTAGGGGACAGGGACTTTCCTCTGGAAACACCATATATTTT. The full variable domain, with the rest looked up from reference TRBV5-5 and TRBJ1-3, is DAGVTQSPTHLIKTRGQQVTLRCSPISGHKSVSWYQQVLGQGPQFIFQYYEKEERGRGNFPDRFSARQFPNYSSELNVNALLLGDSALYLCASSLARGQGLSSGNTIYFGEGSWLTVV.

J is TRBJ2-7 and V is TRBV7-3; D possibly corresponds to TRBD2 (6 bases). The CDR3 totals 15 residues. Germline lookup yields CDR1 SGHTA and CDR2 FQGTGA. The V gene lost 2 bases and the J gene lost 5 bases, with 16 bases spanning the gap. The CDR3 region has the DNA TGTGCCAGCAGCTTATCTCCGGGGGAAGTCAACGAGCAGTACTTC. Its translation: CASSLSPGEVNEQYF.

The J gene is TRBJ2-7, the V gene TRBV6-2 or TRBV6-3; 8 nucleotides match TRBD1. The trim removed 6 bases at V and 3 bases at J, leaving 4 bases unmatched. This CDR3 is built from 13 residues. From germline, CDR1 is MNHEY and CDR2 SVGEGT. CDR3 sequence reads: CASRYRGNYEQYF. DNA for the CDR3: TGTGCCAGCAGGTACAGGGGGAACTACGAGCAGTACTTC.